This T cell receptor (beta chain) was sequenced during a study of T-cell reconstitution after alpha-beta-depleted transplantation in children. Findings and limits, study-wide: After one year, T-cell counts and TCRbeta diversity mostly came from new T cells. As was reported, about two months after transplant, alpha-beta T cells came from several hundred expanded graft clones.

There are 15 residues in the CDR3. From germline, CDR1 is SGHTA and CDR2 FQGNSA. V was shortened by 1 base and J by 4 bases, with 12 bases between the two germline ends. Notes on this clonotype: Its specificity is not known.

Unique molecular identifiers were incorporated into the prepared TCRbeta library. TCRdb recomputed calls from the PCR reads with MiXCR, one row per CDR3 protein. The sample holds around 240,000 distinct CDR3 sequences, roughly 8.2% seen once. The material was PBMCs, mostly from graft donor cells, obtained 180 days after TCRalphabeta/CD19-depleted stem cell transplant. This clonotype was obtained from a male patient aged 10 to 17 who had a stem cell transplant for acute lymphoblastic leukemia, so the T cells may come from the graft donor. The chain links TRBV7-2 to TRBJ2-3; D is unresolved. CDR3 amino acids: CASSLGVGGADTQYF. The DNA for the CDR3 is TGTGCCAGCAGCTTAGGGGTGGGTGGGGCAGATACGCAGTATTTT.